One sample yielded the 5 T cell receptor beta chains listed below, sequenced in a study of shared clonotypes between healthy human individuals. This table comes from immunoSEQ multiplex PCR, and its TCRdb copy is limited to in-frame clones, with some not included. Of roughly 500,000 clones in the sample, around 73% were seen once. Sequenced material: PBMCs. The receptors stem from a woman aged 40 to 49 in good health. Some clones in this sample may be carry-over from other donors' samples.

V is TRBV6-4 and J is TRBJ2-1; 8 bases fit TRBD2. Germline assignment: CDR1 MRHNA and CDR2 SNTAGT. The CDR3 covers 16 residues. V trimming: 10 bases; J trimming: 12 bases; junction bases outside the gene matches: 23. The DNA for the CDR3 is TGTGCCACTGCCCCCTCGGCTAGCGGACTAGCCTGGACGCAGTTCTTC. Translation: CATAPSASGLAWTQFF.

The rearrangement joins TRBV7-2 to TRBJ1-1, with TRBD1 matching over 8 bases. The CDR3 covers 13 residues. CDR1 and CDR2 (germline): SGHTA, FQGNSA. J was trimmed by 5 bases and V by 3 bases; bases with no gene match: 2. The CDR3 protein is CASSFQGATEAFF. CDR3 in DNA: TGTGCCAGCAGCTTTCAGGGGGCTACTGAAGCTTTCTTT.

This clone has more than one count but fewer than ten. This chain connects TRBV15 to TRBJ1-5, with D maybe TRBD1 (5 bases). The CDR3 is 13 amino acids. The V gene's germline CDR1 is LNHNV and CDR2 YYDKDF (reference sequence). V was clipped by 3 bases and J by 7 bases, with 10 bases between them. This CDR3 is CATSSDRGQPQHF. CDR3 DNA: TGTGCCACCAGCAGTGACAGAGGACAGCCCCAGCATTTT.

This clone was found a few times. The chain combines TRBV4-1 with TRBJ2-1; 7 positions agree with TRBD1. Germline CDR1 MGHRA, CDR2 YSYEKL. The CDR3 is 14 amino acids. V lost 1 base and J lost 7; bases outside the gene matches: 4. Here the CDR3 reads CASSQGDRVNEQFF. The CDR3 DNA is TGCGCCAGCAGCCAAGGTGACAGGGTAAATGAGCAGTTCTTC.

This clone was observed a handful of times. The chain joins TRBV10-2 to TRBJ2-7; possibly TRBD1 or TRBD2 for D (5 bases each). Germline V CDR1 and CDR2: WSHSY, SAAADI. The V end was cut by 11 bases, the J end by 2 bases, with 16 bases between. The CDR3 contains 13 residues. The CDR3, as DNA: TGCGCCTGTTCCGGGACGGAAGCCTACGAGCAGTACTTC. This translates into CACSGTEAYEQYF.